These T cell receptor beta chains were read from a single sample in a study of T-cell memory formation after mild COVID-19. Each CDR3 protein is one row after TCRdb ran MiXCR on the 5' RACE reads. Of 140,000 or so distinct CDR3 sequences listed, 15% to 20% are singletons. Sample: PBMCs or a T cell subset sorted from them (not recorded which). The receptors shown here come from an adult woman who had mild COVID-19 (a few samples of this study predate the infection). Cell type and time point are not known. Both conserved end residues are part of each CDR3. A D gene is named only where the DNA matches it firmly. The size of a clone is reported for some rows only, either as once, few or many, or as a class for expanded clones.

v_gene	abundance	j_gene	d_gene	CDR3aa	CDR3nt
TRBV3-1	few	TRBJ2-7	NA	CASSQDPAGRKGEQYF	TGTGCCAGCAGCCAAGATCCCGCAGGGAGAAAAGGCGAGCAGTACTTC
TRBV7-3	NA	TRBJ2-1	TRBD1	CASSRGPDEQFF	TGTGCCAGCAGCAGGGGGCCGGATGAGCAGTTCTTC
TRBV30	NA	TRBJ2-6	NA	CAWSYGGSGANVLTF	TGTGCCTGGAGTTATGGGGGGTCTGGGGCCAACGTCCTGACTTTC
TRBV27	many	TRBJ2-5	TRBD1	CASRGFTGGWEETQYF	TGTGCCAGCAGAGGATTTACAGGGGGCTGGGAGGAGACCCAGTACTTC
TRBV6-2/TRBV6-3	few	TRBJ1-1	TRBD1	CASSDRGAMNTEAFF	TGTGCCAGCAGTGACAGGGGAGCCATGAACACTGAAGCTTTCTTT
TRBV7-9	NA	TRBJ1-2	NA	CASSRNDRLGGYTF	TGTGCCAGCAGCCGGAACGACAGGCTGGGAGGCTACACCTTC
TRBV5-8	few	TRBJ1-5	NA	CASSLGGHLNQPQHF	TGTGCCAGCAGCTTGGGGGGACACCTCAATCAGCCCCAGCATTTT
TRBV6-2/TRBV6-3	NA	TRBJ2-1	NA	CASSLGGAGRYEQFF	TGTGCCAGCAGTTTAGGGGGGGCTGGGAGGTATGAGCAGTTCTTC
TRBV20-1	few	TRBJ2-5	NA	CSVLRTADSGETQYF	TGCAGTGTTCTACGGACCGCAGATTCCGGAGAGACCCAGTACTTC
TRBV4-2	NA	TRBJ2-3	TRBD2	CASSPLTSGASTDTQYF	TGTGCCAGCAGCCCTCTCACTAGCGGGGCGAGCACAGATACGCAGTATTTT
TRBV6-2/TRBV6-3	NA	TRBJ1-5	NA	CASGWNQPQHF	TGTGCCAGCGGGTGGAATCAGCCCCAGCATTTT
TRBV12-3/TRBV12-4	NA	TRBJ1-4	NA	CASSKRAANEKLFF	TGTGCCAGCAGTAAGCGGGCCGCTAATGAAAAACTGTTTTTT
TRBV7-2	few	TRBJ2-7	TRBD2	CASLWVAGGRGYEQYF	TGTGCCAGCCTTTGGGTAGCGGGAGGTCGGGGTTACGAGCAGTACTTC
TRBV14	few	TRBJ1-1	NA	CASSQQGVTEAFF	TGTGCCAGCAGCCAACAGGGAGTTACTGAAGCTTTCTTT
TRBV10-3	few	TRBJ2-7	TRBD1	CAISKGQGEQYF	TGTGCCATCAGTAAGGGACAGGGGGAGCAGTACTTC
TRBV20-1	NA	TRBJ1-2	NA	CSASEGDHGYTF	TGCAGTGCTAGTGAGGGGGACCATGGCTACACCTTC
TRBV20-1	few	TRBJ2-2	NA	CSASQGLNTGELFF	TGCAGTGCTAGCCAGGGCCTGAACACCGGGGAGCTGTTTTTT
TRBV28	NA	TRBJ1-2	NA	CASSLPPKGPGGYTF	TGTGCCAGCAGTTTGCCCCCAAAGGGCCCGGGTGGCTACACCTTC
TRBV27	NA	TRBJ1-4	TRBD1	CASSLSRDTGVLFF	TGTGCCAGCAGTTTATCGAGGGATACAGGGGTGCTGTTTTTT
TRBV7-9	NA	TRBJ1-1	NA	CASSLDVSTEAFF	TGTGCCAGCAGCTTAGACGTATCTACTGAAGCTTTCTTT
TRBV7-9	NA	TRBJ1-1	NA	CASSLSGDEAFF	TGTGCCAGCAGCCTCTCGGGCGATGAAGCTTTCTTT
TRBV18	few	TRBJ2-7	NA	CASSPPGRRDYEQYF	TGTGCCAGCTCACCCCCGGGACGCCGGGACTACGAGCAGTACTTC
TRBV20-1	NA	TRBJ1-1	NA	CSASPTGTEAFF	TGCAGTGCTAGCCCGACAGGCACTGAAGCTTTCTTT
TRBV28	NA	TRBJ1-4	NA	CASRTPGRSEKLFF	TGTGCCAGCCGAACCCCAGGGCGGAGTGAAAAACTGTTTTTT
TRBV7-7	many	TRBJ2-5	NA	CASSLDSQETQYF	TGTGCTAGCAGCTTGGACAGTCAAGAGACCCAGTACTTC
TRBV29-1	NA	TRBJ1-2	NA	CSVGTTGGAQGYTF	TGCAGCGTTGGGACTACTGGGGGGGCGCAAGGCTACACCTTC
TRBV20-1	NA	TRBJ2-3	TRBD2	CSARPAGVTDTQYF	TGCAGTGCTAGACCAGCGGGGGTTACAGATACGCAGTATTTT
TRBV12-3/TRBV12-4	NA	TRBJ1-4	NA	CASSFPDRVNEKLFF	TGTGCCAGCAGTTTCCCGGACAGAGTTAATGAAAAACTGTTTTTT
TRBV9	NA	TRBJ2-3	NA	CASSVVGPSTDTQYF	TGTGCCAGCAGCGTAGTAGGCCCTAGCACAGATACGCAGTATTTT
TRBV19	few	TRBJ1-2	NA	CASSMATGTDYGYTF	TGTGCCAGTAGTATGGCCACCGGGACTGACTATGGCTACACCTTC
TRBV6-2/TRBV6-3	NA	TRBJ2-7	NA	CASSQRHLHYEQYF	TGTGCCAGCAGCCAGCGACATCTACACTACGAGCAGTACTTC
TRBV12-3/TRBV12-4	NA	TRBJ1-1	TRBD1	CASRRGGTGGSTEAFF	TGTGCCAGCAGGAGGGGGGGTACAGGGGGCAGTACTGAAGCTTTCTTT
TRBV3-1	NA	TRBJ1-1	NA	CASSPENGKAFF	TGTGCCAGCAGCCCAGAGAACGGCAAAGCTTTCTTT
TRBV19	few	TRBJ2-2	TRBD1	CASSARTGGYGELFF	TGTGCCAGTAGTGCCCGGACAGGGGGATACGGGGAGCTGTTTTTT
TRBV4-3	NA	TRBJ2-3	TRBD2	CASSREGLAFTDTQYF	TGCGCCAGCAGCCGGGAGGGACTAGCCTTTACAGATACGCAGTATTTT
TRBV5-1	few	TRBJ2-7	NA	CASKETAAYEQYF	TGCGCCAGCAAGGAGACGGCCGCCTACGAGCAGTACTTC
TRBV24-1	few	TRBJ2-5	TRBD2	CATSDRTSGTSETQYF	TGTGCCACCAGTGATCGGACTAGCGGGACCAGCGAGACCCAGTACTTC
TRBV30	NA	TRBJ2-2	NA	CALRAGELFF	TGTGCCTTAAGGGCCGGGGAGCTGTTTTTT
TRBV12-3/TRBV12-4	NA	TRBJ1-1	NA	CASSLIEVLGTEAFF	TGTGCCAGCAGTTTGATCGAGGTACTTGGGACTGAAGCTTTCTTT
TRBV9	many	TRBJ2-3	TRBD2	CASSSRLAGVGDTQYF	TGTGCCAGCAGCTCAAGACTAGCGGGAGTAGGGGATACGCAGTATTTT
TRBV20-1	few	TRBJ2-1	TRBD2	CSASGGGAIGEQFF	TGCAGTGCTAGCGGCGGGGGGGCCATTGGAGAGCAGTTCTTC
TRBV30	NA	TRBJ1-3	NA	CAWKSSGNTIYF	TGTGCCTGGAAATCATCTGGAAACACCATATATTTT
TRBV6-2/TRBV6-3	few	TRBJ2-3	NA	CASTSRGDTQYF	TGTGCCAGCACCTCTCGGGGAGATACGCAGTATTTT
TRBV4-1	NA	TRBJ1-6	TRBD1	CASSQTDRGRDSPLHF	TGCGCCAGCAGCCAGACGGACAGGGGCAGGGATTCACCCCTCCACTTT
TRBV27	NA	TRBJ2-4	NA	CASSFRDRRNIQYF	TGTGCCAGCAGTTTTCGCGACAGACGAAACATTCAGTACTTC
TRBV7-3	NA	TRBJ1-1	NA	CASSLSRDAEAFF	TGTGCCAGCAGCTTGTCCCGCGACGCTGAAGCTTTCTTT
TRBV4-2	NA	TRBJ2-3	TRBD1	CASSQGTGITDTQYF	TGTGCCAGCAGCCAAGGGACAGGGATCACAGATACGCAGTATTTT
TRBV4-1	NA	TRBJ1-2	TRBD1	CASSQAAGGRGYTF	TGCGCCAGCAGCCAAGCCGCAGGGGGCCGAGGCTACACCTTC
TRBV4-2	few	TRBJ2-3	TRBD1	CASSQVGTATDTQYF	TGTGCCAGCAGCCAAGTAGGGACAGCCACAGATACGCAGTATTTT
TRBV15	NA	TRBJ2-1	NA	CATSPWGQTDNEQFF	TGTGCCACCAGTCCTTGGGGGCAGACGGACAATGAGCAGTTCTTC
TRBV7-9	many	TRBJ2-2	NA	CASSFLRGNTGELFF	TGTGCCAGCAGCTTTCTTAGGGGGAACACCGGGGAGCTGTTTTTT
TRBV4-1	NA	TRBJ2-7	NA	CASSQDSPGSALGEQYF	TGCGCCAGCAGCCAAGATTCTCCGGGGTCGGCTCTCGGCGAGCAGTACTTC
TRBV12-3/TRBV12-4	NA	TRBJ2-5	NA	CASSFPRTTETQYF	TGTGCCAGCAGTTTCCCTCGTACGACTGAGACCCAGTACTTC
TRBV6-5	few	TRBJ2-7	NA	CASRFIQGSYEQYF	TGTGCCAGCAGGTTTATCCAGGGCTCCTACGAGCAGTACTTC
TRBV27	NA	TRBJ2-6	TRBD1	CASSLSYRDRGSGANVLTF	TGTGCCAGCAGTTTATCGTATCGGGACAGAGGCTCTGGGGCCAACGTCCTGACTTTC
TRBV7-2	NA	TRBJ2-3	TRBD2	CASGKTSATQYF	TGTGCCAGCGGCAAGACTAGCGCTACGCAGTATTTT
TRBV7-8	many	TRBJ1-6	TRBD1	CASSSGTGNSPLHF	TGTGCCAGCAGCTCGGGGACAGGGAATTCACCCCTCCACTTT
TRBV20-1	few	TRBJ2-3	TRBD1	CSASPGQGATDTQYF	TGCAGTGCTTCCCCGGGGCAGGGGGCAACAGATACGCAGTATTTT
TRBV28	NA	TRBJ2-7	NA	CASSFQGDYGQYF	TGTGCCAGCAGTTTTCAGGGGGACTACGGGCAGTACTTC
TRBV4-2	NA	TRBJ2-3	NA	CASSQAPAGADTQYF	TGTGCCAGCAGCCAAGCGCCTGCGGGGGCTGATACGCAGTATTTT